The entry below describes one T cell receptor (beta chain). Its antigen is unknown. No per-base quality is available; no much larger clone lies one base away. From cysteine to phenylalanine, the CDR3 is 18 amino acids long. The retained sequence is limited to the CDR3, 54 bases, with the frame set at the first base. Sequences LNHDA (CDR1) and SQIVND (CDR2) are obtained from the germline V gene (reference sequence). Trimmed from V: 5 bases; trimmed from J: 1 base; junction bases lacking a gene match: 15. The data derive from a study of blood T cell repertoires in COVID-19 (dated by TCRdb to about 2020). Concerning the study at large: Samples covering the acute and convalescent phases of COVID-19 were provided by collaborators in the United States, Italy and Spain. The material from the prospective study consisted of cDNA or gDNA derived from T cells, B-cell-depleted T cells, or PBMCs. Deeply sampled blood TCRbeta repertoires from subjects exposed to, actively infected with, or recovered from COVID-19 were included in the dataset. The repertoires were released in a freely available public database intended as a resource for research on the immune response to SARS-CoV-2. Samples came from the ongoing ImmuneRACE study (first 160 participants) plus 1,254 subjects from 6 global collaborators. The sample metadata nearly always contained a de-identified subject ID, COVID-19 status, age in years and sex. HLA class I and class II types, where available, came from metadata supplied by the sample provider rather than from assay-based typing. The research as a whole found: Clinical and demographic metadata were provided uncurated, with the amount varying by source and participant.

Each collaborating institution followed its own protocols to collect whole blood in K2EDTA tubes. For TCRbeta analysis, collaborators shipped samples as frozen whole blood, isolated PBMCs, or DNA extracted from either of those sample types. TCRbeta CDR3 regions were amplified from genomic DNA using the immunoSEQ Assay, a bias-controlled multiplex PCR. Per the original workflow: Within the assay, amplification of reference gene primers was used to estimate how many nucleated cells each sample contained. To quantify the absolute abundance of each unique TCRbeta CDR3 rearrangement, sequence reads were collapsed and filtered. For each sample, productive Simpson clonality was calculated as the square root of Simpson's diversity index over productive rearrangements. The immuneACCESS repertoire file appears here via TCRdb, limited to in-frame rearrangements. These files lack a portion of the clones; in checked studies, under half of the deficit traces to unresolved V genes, and the cause of the others is not known. Clonal size and the V and J genes are those of that table, whereas D and trimming came from the DNA. This sample is represented by about 25,000 clones; 88% of them were singletons. The leading ten clones occupy 22% of the sample.

The sequence joins TRBV19 to TRBJ2-5, and TRBD2 matches 8 of the central bases. Sequencing was carried out using peripheral blood. The source is a man in his 70s in a cohort sampled during active COVID-19. The CDR3 reads as follows: CASSLVTSVGSVQETQYF. The DNA reads TGTGCCAGTAGTCTAGTGACTAGCGTGGGGTCGGTCCAAGAGACCCAGTACTTC.